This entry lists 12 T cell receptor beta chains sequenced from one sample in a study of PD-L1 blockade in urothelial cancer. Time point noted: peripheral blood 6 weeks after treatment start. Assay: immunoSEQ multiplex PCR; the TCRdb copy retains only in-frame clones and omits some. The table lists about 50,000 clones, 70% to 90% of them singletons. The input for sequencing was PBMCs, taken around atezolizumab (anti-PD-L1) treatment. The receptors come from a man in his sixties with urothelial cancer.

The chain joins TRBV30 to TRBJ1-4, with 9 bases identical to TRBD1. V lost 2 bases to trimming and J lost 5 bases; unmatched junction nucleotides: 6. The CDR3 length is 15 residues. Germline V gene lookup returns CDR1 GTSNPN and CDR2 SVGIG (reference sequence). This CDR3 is CAWSQGQGSNEKLFF. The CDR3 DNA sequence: TGTGCCTGGAGTCAGGGACAGGGATCGAATGAAAAACTGTTTTTT.

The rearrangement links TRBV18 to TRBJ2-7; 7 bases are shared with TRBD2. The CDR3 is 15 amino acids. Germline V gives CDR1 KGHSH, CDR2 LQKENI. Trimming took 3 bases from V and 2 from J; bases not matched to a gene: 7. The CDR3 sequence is CASSPQGGGAYEQYF. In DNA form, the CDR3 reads TGTGCCAGCTCACCCCAGGGTGGGGGGGCCTACGAGCAGTACTTC.

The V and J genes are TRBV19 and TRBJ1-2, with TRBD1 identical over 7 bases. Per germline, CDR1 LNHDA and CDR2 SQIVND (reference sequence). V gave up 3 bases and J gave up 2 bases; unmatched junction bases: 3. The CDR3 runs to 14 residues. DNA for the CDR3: TGTGCCAGTAGTATGCCAGGGGGAAACTATGGCTACACCTTC. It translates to CASSMPGGNYGYTF.

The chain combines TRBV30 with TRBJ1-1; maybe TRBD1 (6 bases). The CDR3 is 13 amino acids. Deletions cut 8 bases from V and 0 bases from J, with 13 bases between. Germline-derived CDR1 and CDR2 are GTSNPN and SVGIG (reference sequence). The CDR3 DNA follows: TGTGCCGGTTGCAGGGGCCTGAACACTGAAGCTTTCTTT. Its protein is CAGCRGLNTEAFF.

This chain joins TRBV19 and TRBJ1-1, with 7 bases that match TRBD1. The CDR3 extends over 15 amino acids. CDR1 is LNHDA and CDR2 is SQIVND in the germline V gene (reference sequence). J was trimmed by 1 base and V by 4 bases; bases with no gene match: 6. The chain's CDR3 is CASSTAGTANTEAFF. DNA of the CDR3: TGTGCCAGTAGTACCGCCGGGACAGCGAACACTGAAGCTTTCTTT.

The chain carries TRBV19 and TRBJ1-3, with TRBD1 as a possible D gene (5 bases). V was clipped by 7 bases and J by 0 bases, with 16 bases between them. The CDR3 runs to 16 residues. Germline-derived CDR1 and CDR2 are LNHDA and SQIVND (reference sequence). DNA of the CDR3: TGTGCCAGTACCGCGACAGCAGCTAACTCTGGAAACACCATATATTTT. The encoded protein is CASTATAANSGNTIYF.

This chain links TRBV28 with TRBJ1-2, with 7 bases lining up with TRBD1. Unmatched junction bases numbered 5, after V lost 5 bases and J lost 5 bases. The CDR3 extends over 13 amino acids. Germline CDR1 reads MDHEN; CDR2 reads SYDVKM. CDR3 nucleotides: TGTGCCAGCAGTGGCCCGACAGGGTATGGCTACACCTTC. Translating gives CASSGPTGYGYTF.

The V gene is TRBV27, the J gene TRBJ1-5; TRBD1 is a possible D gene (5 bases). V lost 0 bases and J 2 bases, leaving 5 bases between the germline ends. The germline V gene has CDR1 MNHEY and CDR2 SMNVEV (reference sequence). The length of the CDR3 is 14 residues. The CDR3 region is CASSLSGGNQPQHF. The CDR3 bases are TGTGCCAGCAGTTTATCAGGGGGCAATCAGCCCCAGCATTTT.

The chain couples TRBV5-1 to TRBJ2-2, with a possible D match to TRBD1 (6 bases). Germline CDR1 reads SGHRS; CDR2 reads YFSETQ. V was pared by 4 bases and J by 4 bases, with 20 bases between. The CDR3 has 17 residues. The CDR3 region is CASSRTPQGPATGELFF. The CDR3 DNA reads TGCGCCAGCAGCCGTACCCCCCAGGGGCCCGCCACCGGGGAGCTGTTTTTT.

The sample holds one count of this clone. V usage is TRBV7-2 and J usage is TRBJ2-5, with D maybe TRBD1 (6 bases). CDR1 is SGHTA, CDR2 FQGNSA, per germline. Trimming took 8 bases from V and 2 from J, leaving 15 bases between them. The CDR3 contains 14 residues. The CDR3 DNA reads TGTGCCAGCGGTAGGGACACCCAACAAGAGACCCAGTACTTC. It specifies CASGRDTQQETQYF.

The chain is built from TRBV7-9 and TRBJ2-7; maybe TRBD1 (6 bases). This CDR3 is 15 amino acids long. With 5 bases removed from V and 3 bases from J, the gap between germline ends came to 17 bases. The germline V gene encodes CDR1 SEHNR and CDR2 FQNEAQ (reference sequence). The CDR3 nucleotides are TGTGCCAGCAGCCAATCGGGGACACCGCGCTACGAGCAGTACTTC. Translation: CASSQSGTPRYEQYF.

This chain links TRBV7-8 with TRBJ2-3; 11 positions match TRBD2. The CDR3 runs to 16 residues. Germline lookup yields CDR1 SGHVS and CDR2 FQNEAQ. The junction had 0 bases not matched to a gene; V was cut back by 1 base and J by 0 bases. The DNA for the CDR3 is TGTGCCAGCAGCTTAGGGACTAGCGGGAGCACAGATACGCAGTATTTT. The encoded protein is CASSLGTSGSTDTQYF.